Listed below are T cell receptor beta chains from one sample, sequenced in a study of T cell changes during pregnancy in multiple sclerosis. Profiling relied on immunoSEQ multiplex PCR, and the TCRdb table lists in-frame clones only, not all of them. This sample has tens of thousands of clones, with roughly 92% found just once. This specimen consisted of peripheral blood, obtained in the third trimester of pregnancy. The receptor source for this set is a female donor in good health, enrolled as a control in a pregnancy study. The CDR3 runs from the conserved cysteine through the conserved F or W.

>TRBV14|TRBJ2-3
CASSQGTQDLLAGKTDTQYF
>TRBV6-4|TRBJ2-1
CASSRELGNYNEQFF
>TRBV15|TRBJ2-5
CATSTPGQPQETQYF
>TRBV29-1|TRBJ2-1
CSVISAGGNEQFF
>TRBV28|TRBJ2-2
CASSRAGVETGELFF
>TRBV4-3|TRBJ1-4
CASSHTETGGRELFF
>TRBV19|TRBJ1-5
CASTSNSEIQPQHF
>TRBV7-2|TRBJ2-7
CASSLRGVPEQYF
>TRBV7-8|TRBJ1-1
CASSPRNTEAFF
>TRBV28|TRBJ1-4
CASSALLAGLATNEKLFF
>TRBV6-1|TRBJ1-1
CASSESWNTEAFF
>TRBV27|TRBJ2-3
CASSLLGGSSTDTQYF
>TRBV7-7|TRBJ2-1
CASSLGLAGGINEQFF
>TRBV28|TRBJ2-2
CASSMTGGPTGELFF
>TRBV12-5|TRBJ2-1
CASAPGLASMGLDNEQFF
>TRBV28|TRBJ2-7
CASSSLSGQGTYEQYF
>TRBV7-9|TRBJ1-2
CASSLSRTPNYGYTF
>TRBV27|TRBJ2-3
CASSLSGYPTDTQYF
>TRBV7-3|TRBJ2-3
CASSPTQAADTQYF
>TRBV2|TRBJ2-3
CASSEGLAGGGDTQYF
>TRBV10-3|TRBJ2-3
CAITAAGGEDTQYF
>TRBV19|TRBJ1-1
CASSLTVNTEAFF
>TRBV6-1|TRBJ2-1
CASSDSAGGPHEQFF
>TRBV6-6|TRBJ2-7
CASSYSTYEQYF
>TRBV4-3|TRBJ2-1
CASSQDVQNNEQFF
>TRBV5-4|TRBJ2-1
CASSRGGGIRGDNEQFF